Each of the 18 T cell receptor beta chains below was sequenced from the same sample in a study of cytomegalovirus exposure and HLA in healthy donors. The PCR ran on 60 Vbeta and 13 Jbeta primers. Generated by immunoSEQ multiplex PCR, the TCRdb table keeps only in-frame clones and is missing some. Of under 35,000 clones in the sample, about 60% were seen once. Material for sequencing was PBMCs. The receptors were gathered from a man aged 45-60 years in good health and CMV-seropositive.

The V and J genes are TRBV5-1 and TRBJ1-3, with D possibly matching TRBD1 (5 bases). In germline, CDR1 is SGHRS, CDR2 YFSETQ. With 0 bases removed from V and 15 bases from J, the gap between germline ends came to 13 bases. The CDR3 is made up of 12 amino acids. The CDR3: CASSLDSVDRYF. For the CDR3, the DNA is TGCGCCAGCAGCTTGGACAGCGTCGACAGATATTTT.

The chain links TRBV30 to TRBJ2-7; maybe TRBD2 (6 bases). V shed 2 bases and J shed 0 bases, with 17 bases lying between them. Germline assignment: CDR1 GTSNPN and CDR2 SVGIG (reference sequence). The CDR3 has 16 amino acids. Here the CDR3 reads CAWSPRRDSFSYEQYF. The CDR3 nucleotides read TGTGCCTGGAGTCCCCGCCGGGACTCCTTCTCCTACGAGCAGTACTTC.

The chain is built from TRBV6-1 and TRBJ1-1; D remains unclear. Germline lookup yields CDR1 MNHNS and CDR2 SASEGT. V lost 5 bases and J lost 0, with 7 bases in between. This CDR3 is 13 amino acids long. The CDR3 DNA sequence: TGTGCCAGCAGTTCCAGTCTGAACACTGAAGCTTTCTTT. This encodes CASSSSLNTEAFF.

This chain uses TRBV2 with TRBJ1-4, with no clear D. This CDR3 has 13 residues. Germline loops: CDR1 SNHLY, CDR2 FYNNEI. The V end was cut by 6 bases, the J end by 5 bases, with 10 bases between. CDR3 sequence reads: CASREGGNEKLFF. The CDR3 bases are TGTGCCAGCAGAGAGGGAGGGAATGAAAAACTGTTTTTT.

This clone was observed a handful of times. A junction end diverges from the germline sequence, so it may reflect a read error. This chain connects TRBV28 to TRBJ1-2, with TRBD1 matching over 9 bases. Germline assignment: CDR1 MDHEN and CDR2 SYDVKM. This CDR3 has 14 residues. CDR3 nucleotides: TGTGCCAGCGGTTTACCGGGACAGGGTAATGGCTACACCTTC. This gives the protein CASGLPGQGNGYTF.

This chain links TRBV6-7 with TRBJ2-5; D is perhaps TRBD1 (6 bases). TRBV6-7 is marked as an open reading frame, function uncertain. The CDR3 consists of 18 residues. V was clipped by 4 bases and J by 2 bases, with 23 bases between them. CDR3 sequence reads: CASSSLRKNRDPQETQYF. The CDR3 DNA is TGTGCCAGCAGTTCCCTCCGAAAAAACAGGGACCCTCAAGAGACCCAGTACTTC.

This clone occurred a few times. V is TRBV29-1 and J is TRBJ2-5; a weak D match, TRBD2 (5 bases). With the DNA end fitting TRBJ2-7 better, the J assignment may be wrong. Germline assignment: CDR1 SQVTM and CDR2 ANQGSEA. The length of the CDR3 is 13 residues. CDR3 amino acids: CSVVKLGGYEQYF. CDR3 in DNA: TGCAGCGTTGTTAAGCTCGGCGGGTACGAGCAGTACTTC.

The V and J genes are TRBV4-1 and TRBJ2-2; 12 nucleotides match TRBD2. This CDR3 is 18 amino acids long. Germline V gene data show CDR1 as MGHRA and CDR2 as YSYEKL. The V and J ends lost 1 base and 7 bases, in that order; junction bases with no gene match: 10. The CDR3 region is CASSQVGASGGAGGELFF. The CDR3, as DNA: TGCGCCAGCAGCCAAGTTGGGGCTAGCGGGGGGGCAGGCGGGGAGCTGTTTTTT.

This clone was counted between two and nine times. The chain is built from TRBV4-2 and TRBJ2-7; the D gene is possibly TRBD2 (6 bases). Germline CDR1 and CDR2: LGHNA and YNFKEQ. The CDR3 runs to 17 residues. V dropped 4 bases and J dropped 1 base, with 20 bases sitting between them. The CDR3 sequence is CASSRRVDSHGSYEQYF. Here the CDR3 DNA reads TGTGCCAGCAGCCGGAGGGTTGACAGCCACGGATCCTACGAGCAGTACTTC.

The chain combines TRBV28 with TRBJ2-7; 9 positions match TRBD2. The CDR3 length is 16 residues. Germline trimming cut 5 bases from V and 3 bases from J; bases unmatched to any gene: 11. The germline CDR1 and CDR2 sequences are MDHEN and SYDVKM. In nucleotides, the CDR3 is TGTGCCAGCAGTCCTGGTGGTAGCGGGAGTGACTACGAGCAGTACTTC. Its translation is CASSPGGSGSDYEQYF.

This clone was counted only a few times. V and J are TRBV7-9 and TRBJ2-3; 7 nucleotides align to TRBD1. CDR3 length equals 14 residues. V shed 3 bases and J 7 bases; nucleotides not matched to a gene: 7. The germline CDR1 and CDR2 sequences are SEHNR and FQNEAQ (reference sequence). CDR3 sequence: CASSLGDSLNTQYF. The CDR3 DNA is TGTGCCAGCAGCTTGGGGGACAGCTTAAATACGCAGTATTTT.

By share of the sample, this clone is medium-sized. The same CDR3 also results from other DNA sequences found in this sample. This rearrangement joins TRBV7-2 to TRBJ2-7; possible D gene TRBD2, 6 bases. The V gene's germline CDR1 is SGHTA and CDR2 FQGNSA. V lost 3 bases and J 5 bases, leaving 11 bases between the germline ends. The CDR3 consists of 13 residues. The CDR3 sequence: CASSFGGGHEQYF. In DNA form, the CDR3 reads TGTGCCAGCAGCTTCGGGGGAGGCCACGAGCAGTACTTC.

This clone was found a few times. This sequence joins TRBV18 and TRBJ1-6; TRBD1 might be the D (5 bases). CDR3 length: 14 amino acids. Between the trimmed V and J ends, which lost 4 bases and 5 bases, there was a span of 9 bases. Germline lookup yields CDR1 KGHSH and CDR2 LQKENI. CDR3 DNA: TGTGCCAGCTCACGTGACAGCAATAATTCACCCCTCCACTTT. Encoded protein: CASSRDSNNSPLHF.

This sequence joins TRBV14 and TRBJ2-5, with TRBD2 matching 8 bases. The J segment lost 7 bases and the V segment lost 3 bases, leaving 10 bases of the junction unmatched. Germline V gene lookup returns CDR1 SGHDN and CDR2 FVKESK. The CDR3 has 15 residues. The CDR3 protein is CASSHPWTGGGTQYF. The CDR3 DNA sequence: TGTGCCAGCAGCCACCCGTGGACGGGAGGGGGGACCCAGTACTTC.

V and J are TRBV29-1 and TRBJ2-5; TRBD1 matches 7 bases. Germline values: CDR1 SQVTM, CDR2 ANQGSEA. This CDR3 is built from 12 residues. Trimming at V came to 3 bases and at J to 5 bases, leaving 3 bases not matched to a gene. The CDR3 bases are TGCAGCGTTGAGACAGGGTGGGAGACCCAGTACTTC. It encodes CSVETGWETQYF. Drawing the rest from reference TRBV29-1 and TRBJ2-5, the complete variable domain is SAVISQKPSRDICQRGTSLTIQCQVDSQVTMMFWYRQQPGQSLTLIATANQGSEATYESGFVIDKFPISRPNLTFSTLTVSNMSPEDSSIYLCSVETGWETQYFGPGTRLLVL.

The rearrangement uses TRBV5-1 and TRBJ2-2; D remains unclear. V shed 4 bases and J shed 6 bases, with 13 bases lying between them. Germline V gene sequence: CDR1 SGHRS, CDR2 YFSETQ. The CDR3 length is 14 residues. CDR3 sequence reads: CASSLRSGSGELFF. The CDR3 coding sequence is TGCGCCAGCAGCCTCCGGTCTGGTTCCGGGGAGCTGTTTTTT.

J is TRBJ2-7 and V is TRBV4-1; the match to TRBD1 covers 9 bases. Germline loops: CDR1 MGHRA, CDR2 YSYEKL. This CDR3 has 15 amino acids. V was clipped by 0 bases and J by 2 bases; unmatched bases: 2. The DNA for the CDR3 is TGCGCCAGCAGCCAAGAAGACAGGGGGACCTACGAGCAGTACTTC. It specifies CASSQEDRGTYEQYF.

As DNA, the CDR3 is TGTGCCAGAAGCTTCAGGCCATATGGCTACACCTTC. Its protein is CARSFRPYGYTF. The rearrangement links TRBV5-3 to TRBJ1-2; D is uncertain. TRBV5-3 counts as an open reading frame of uncertain function. V lost 2 bases, J lost 5 bases, and 7 bases lay in between. The CDR3 covers 12 residues.